One T cell receptor (beta chain) is described in this entry. This clonotype appeared many times. Its antigen target is currently unknown. The record has no base qualities; no much larger clone is one base away. For repertoire sequencing, the TCR beta CDR3 regions were amplified from RNA transcripts. HTBI primers and the Qiagen OneStep RT-PCR kit were used in a first-round RT-PCR, which was followed by a second-round multiplex PCR, size selection and purification. Libraries were sequenced paired-end with 100 bp reads on an Illumina HiSeq2000. From the authors' description of their analysis: SOAPnuke was used to process the reads, removing any read that contained adapters or uncalled bases, had a mean Phred below 15, or lacked an exact match to the constant primer or identifier. COPE v1.2.5 was used to merge high-quality paired reads. Clonotypes were defined as unique nucleotide sequences and were aligned to IMGT TRB V, D and J references using MiTCR v1.1. The analysis was limited to V-J combinations with a frequency above 0.0001, which together covered 98% to 99.2% of repertoires. A TCR clonal expansion and chaos score per V-J combination was defined as the ratio of F50 clonal expansion to chaos observed in the TCRdist matrix. Welch's t-statistics and random forest were used to reduce features to approximately 13 V-J combinations, which were fed into a naive Bayes classifier. Thyroid-blood repertoire similarity was quantified with the Morisita-Horn index. TCRdb handled the public reads itself, with Q25 trimming in fastp and clone calling in MiXCR, and kept productive beta chains. Each CDR3 protein gets just one entry, which takes the most common genes and DNA from the rows behind it. Clone size and V and J calls follow TCRdb, not the original study. This sample holds hundreds of thousands of distinct CDR3 sequences; 40% were observed only once. The top ten constitute less than 55% of the sample.

The data originate from a study of Graves' ophthalmopathy and Graves' hyperthyroidism listed by TCRdb under 2018. As for the study more broadly: Peripheral blood was collected at initial diagnosis, before any treatment. To tell Graves' ophthalmopathy apart from Graves' hyperthyroidism, and to predict which patients would progress to ophthalmopathy, the study relied on TCR beta repertoire signatures. In total, 135 blood samples were TCR-sequenced: some 43 ophthalmopathy, 75 hyperthyroidism and approximately 17 hyperthyroidism-to-ophthalmopathy patients. To explore V-J signatures distinguishing ophthalmopathy from hyperthyroidism, a discovery set of under 110 patients (roughly 45 ophthalmopathy, 57 stable hyperthyroidism) was enrolled. The independent validation cohort included about 19 hyperthyroidism patients plus 17 patients who later progressed from hyperthyroidism to ophthalmopathy. T-cell repertoires of thyroid tissue and blood were compared in a handful of hyperthyroidism patients. Once sampling was done, hyperthyroidism patients were given methimazole at a starting dose of 30 mg daily, while ophthalmopathy patients were given high-dose intravenous methylprednisolone.

The germline V gene (reference sequence) sets CDR1 to SEHNR and CDR2 to FQNEAQ. At the junction V is shortened by 2 bases and J by 5 bases, with 6 bases in between. The CDR3 goes from the cysteine to the phenylalanine over 12 residues. CDR3 DNA only is kept here, 36 bases in frame from base 1. Ophthalmopathy patients were characterized by moderately to severely active disease, a Clinical Activity Score of at least 3, a NOSPECS grade of at least 4, and a disease duration under 3 months. Patients with other autoimmune diseases, uncontrolled infections, pregnancy or lactation were excluded from the study. Diagnosis was based on clinical symptoms, serum thyroxine, TRAb, thyroid ultrasound and orbital computed tomography. Using Ficoll-Paque density gradient centrifugation, PBMCs were isolated from 9 to 10 ml of fresh peripheral blood. Total RNA was extracted using Trizol reagent, and RNA quality was checked on an Agilent 2100 Bioanalyzer.

Study-wide findings and limitations: Most of the expanded thyroid clonotypes with a frequency above 0.001 were also detected in blood, and it was suggested that the thyroid immune response may be reflected by blood repertoires. In validation, the model predicted ophthalmopathy progression with over 60% sensitivity and about 77% specificity; approximately 12 predicted patients were CT-confirmed with GO in a median of 6.5 months. No statistical method was used to set the sample size in advance, and the investigators knew which group each participant was assigned to. Ophthalmopathy was separated from stable hyperthyroidism by the 13-signature model with about 90% sensitivity and around 81% specificity in cross-validation and with 80%/75% in the test set.

The rearranged chain carries TRBV7-9 and TRBJ2-5; no D gene can be assigned with confidence. This TCR came from an adult man with Graves' ophthalmopathy. What was sequenced was peripheral blood. The bases are TGTGCCAGCAGCTTAATTGGCGAGACCCAGTACTTC. This yields the protein CASSLIGETQYF.